Included here is one T cell receptor (beta chain) sequence, with context. As yet, its antigen is unknown. CDR1 MNHEY and CDR2 SVGAGI come from the germline V gene. The V end lost 0 bases, the J end lost 0 bases, and 8 bases lay between the germline ends. This CDR3 has 15 residues. The entry originates in a study of T cell responses to AZD1222 COVID-19 vaccine. General observations from the study: Clonal diversity was possibly underestimated; the donors were predominantly white British and more often female.

Profiling relied on immunoSEQ multiplex PCR, and the TCRdb table lists in-frame clones only, not all of them. The sample consists of 150,000 or so clones, 82% of them appearing once. This clonotype was sampled from an adult in good health. The specimen comprised peripheral blood, sampled on day 0 of MenACWY control vaccination. The chain employs TRBV6-5 and TRBJ1-1; no firm D call. As DNA, the CDR3 is TGTGCCAGCAGTTACTCCGGGATGATGAACACTGAAGCTTTCTTT. Amino acid sequence: CASSYSGMMNTEAFF.